This T cell receptor (beta chain) was identified during a study of cytomegalovirus exposure and HLA in healthy donors. Study-wide findings and caveats: Several top significant clusters appeared, in a later analysis, to be linked to common viral pathogens. Some V segments (TRBV6-2 and TRBV6-3 among them) were excluded as indistinguishable. DRB1 had the most TCR associations and HLA-C the fewest, a later analysis found, with rates varying by HLA locus.

Unmatched junction bases numbered 5, after V lost 2 bases and J lost 4 bases. The V gene's germline CDR1 is MNHEY and CDR2 SVGAGI. The CDR3 is 16 amino acids. This PCR relied on a set of 60 Vbeta primers and 13 Jbeta primers. Generated by immunoSEQ multiplex PCR, the TCRdb table keeps only in-frame clones and is missing some. The sample shows about 170,000 clones, around 78% of them seen only once. There are a few counts of this clone. The antigen is not known. The chain has TRBV6-5 and TRBJ2-1; 10 bases match TRBD1. The clonotype was recovered from a female donor in good health and CMV-seronegative. The specimen sequenced was PBMCs. The CDR3, as DNA: TGTGCCAGCAGTTACGGGACAGGGGTCCTTTACAATGAGCAGTTCTTC. Amino acid sequence: CASSYGTGVLYNEQFF.